These 19 T cell receptor beta chains came from one sample sequenced in a study of OX40 agonist ivuxolimab in advanced cancers. Clones were read by immunoSEQ multiplex PCR, and TCRdb kept only the in-frame ones, dropping some. The sample shows around 60,000 clones, 89% of them seen only once. The sequenced sample was CD4+ or CD8+ T cells sorted from blood, obtained in a trial of the OX40 agonist ivuxolimab. Receptor source: an adult with an advanced solid tumor such as melanoma, head and neck, liver or kidney cancer.

J is TRBJ2-2 and V is TRBV19; no clear D. Per germline, CDR1 LNHDA and CDR2 SQIVND (reference sequence). The CDR3 has 13 residues. V shed 3 bases and J shed 8 bases, with 10 bases lying between them. The DNA of the CDR3 is TGTGCCAGTAGTATCAGCCCTGGGGGGGAGCTGTTTTTT. Protein product: CASSISPGGELFF. Based on the CDR3 plus reference TRBV19 and TRBJ2-2, the full variable domain is DGGITQSPKYLFRKEGQNVTLSCEQNLNHDAMYWYRQDPGQGLRLIYYSQIVNDFQKGDIAEGYSVSREKKESFPLTVTSAQKNPTAFYLCASSISPGGELFFGEGSRLTVL.

The chain carries TRBV12-5 and TRBJ2-1; the D gene is possibly TRBD2 (6 bases). CDR1 and CDR2 (germline): LGHNT, FRNRAP. The CDR3 is 16 amino acids. The ends were cut back, 0 bases at V and 5 bases at J, with 14 bases in the middle. CDR3 sequence: CASGLVGAGRNNEQFF. CDR3 nucleotides: TGTGCTAGTGGTTTGGTAGGGGCAGGGAGGAACAATGAGCAGTTCTTC.

This chain links TRBV14 with TRBJ2-7; 7 nucleotides agree with TRBD1. Germline trimming cut 0 bases from V and 6 bases from J; bases unmatched to any gene: 17. The length of the CDR3 is 18 residues. Germline V lookup: CDR1 SGHDN, CDR2 FVKESK. In nucleotides, the CDR3 is TGTGCCAGCAGCCAAGAAAATCGGAACGACAGGGCAAGGGTCGAGCAGTACTTC. Amino acid sequence: CASSQENRNDRARVEQYF.

The CDR3 coding sequence is TGTGCCAGCAGTTTAGCTAGAGGCCCCTACAATGAGCAGTTCTTC. Protein: CASSLARGPYNEQFF. The rearrangement links TRBV27 to TRBJ2-1; D call uncertain. From germline, CDR1 is MNHEY and CDR2 SMNVEV (reference sequence). The ends were cut back, 2 bases at V and 2 bases at J, with 10 bases in the middle. The CDR3 length is 15 residues.

J is TRBJ1-1 and V is TRBV19; unclear D gene. The V end lost 2 bases, the J end lost 1 base, and 8 bases lay between the germline ends. This CDR3 region has 14 residues. CDR1 and CDR2 (germline): LNHDA, SQIVND (reference sequence). The chain's CDR3 is CASSISRGNTEAFF. The CDR3 coding sequence is TGTGCCAGTAGTATATCCCGGGGGAACACTGAAGCTTTCTTT. Complete variable domain (other parts from reference TRBV19 and TRBJ1-1): DGGITQSPKYLFRKEGQNVTLSCEQNLNHDAMYWYRQDPGQGLRLIYYSQIVNDFQKGDIAEGYSVSREKKESFPLTVTSAQKNPTAFYLCASSISRGNTEAFFGQGTRLTVV.

In this sample, this clone turned up once. CDR3 in amino acids: CASSYRRDEQYF. The CDR3 DNA reads TGCGCCAGCAGCTACCGACGGGACGAGCAGTACTTC. The V call is TRBV5-1, the J call TRBJ2-7; D not resolved. V was trimmed by 3 bases and J by 5 bases, leaving 9 bases between them. CDR1 and CDR2 from the germline V gene are SGHRS and YFSETQ. This CDR3 contains 12 residues.

The chain recombines TRBV7-3 with TRBJ2-4; D remains ambiguous. The tail of the sequence fits TRBJ2-7 better, so the J call may be wrong. CDR1 is SGHTA and CDR2 is FQGTGA in the germline V gene. This CDR3 has 12 residues. The CDR3 nucleotides are TGTGCCAGCAGCTTAGGGTCCGGCGAGCAGTACTTC. Protein: CASSLGSGEQYF.

This clone was counted once. The chain employs TRBV19 and TRBJ1-1, with 8 bases fitting TRBD1. The trim removed 5 bases at V and 3 bases at J, leaving 5 bases unmatched. This CDR3 has 14 amino acids. CDR1 and CDR2 from the germline V gene are LNHDA and SQIVND (reference sequence). The CDR3 sequence: CASSYDRGDTEAFF. In nucleotides, the CDR3 is TGTGCCAGTAGTTACGACAGGGGCGACACTGAAGCTTTCTTT. The complete variable domain, with remaining parts taken from reference TRBV19 and TRBJ1-1, reads DGGITQSPKYLFRKEGQNVTLSCEQNLNHDAMYWYRQDPGQGLRLIYYSQIVNDFQKGDIAEGYSVSREKKESFPLTVTSAQKNPTAFYLCASSYDRGDTEAFFGQGTRLTVV.

V is TRBV6-1 and J is TRBJ1-1; D gene unclear. Germline CDR1 is MNHNS and CDR2 is SASEGT. This CDR3 comprises 12 residues. V was cut by 0 bases and J by 5 bases, with 4 bases left in between. The CDR3 protein is CASSEAGTEAFF. The CDR3 region has the DNA TGTGCCAGCAGTGAAGCGGGAACTGAAGCTTTCTTT.

This clone showed up just once. The chain joins TRBV7-2 to TRBJ2-1, with 7 bases lining up with TRBD2. This CDR3 spans 15 amino acids. Looked up from germline, CDR1 is SGHTA and CDR2 is FQGNSA. V shed 5 bases, J shed 6 bases, and the junction held 10 bases outside the gene matches. The CDR3 coding sequence is TGTGCCAGCAGCCAGCTCCGGACTAGTATCAATGAGCAGTTCTTC. It encodes CASSQLRTSINEQFF.

This chain links TRBV5-1 with TRBJ1-1; D is uncertain. Trimming removed 0 bases at V and 6 bases at J, with 21 bases between. The CDR3 spans 17 residues. The germline CDR1 and CDR2 sequences are SGHRS and YFSETQ. The CDR3 nucleotides read TGCGCCAGCAGCTTGGTCATAAAGCCGGGTGCCAGCGCTGAAGCTTTCTTT. Amino acids: CASSLVIKPGASAEAFF.

The V gene is TRBV5-4, the J gene TRBJ2-2; TRBD2 matches 7 bases. Unmatched junction bases numbered 4, after V lost 2 bases and J lost 3 bases. Germline CDR1 SGHNT, CDR2 YYREEE (reference sequence). The length of the CDR3 is 15 residues. In nucleotides, the CDR3 is TGTGCCAGCAGCTTTGCGGGAGAGTACACCGGGGAGCTGTTTTTT. It codes for CASSFAGEYTGELFF.

The rearrangement uses TRBV27 and TRBJ2-1; D not resolved. Germline V gene sequence: CDR1 MNHEY, CDR2 SMNVEV (reference sequence). The length of the CDR3 is 15 residues. The V end lost 7 bases, the J end lost 4 bases, and 17 bases lay between the germline ends. In DNA, the CDR3 is TGTGCCAGCAAAGAAGGCAGCTTCCTGTACAATGAGCAGTTCTTC. This sequence encodes CASKEGSFLYNEQFF.

CDR3 nucleotides: TGTGCCAGTAGTATCGACAGCCTGAACACTGAAGCTTTCTTT. Translating gives CASSIDSLNTEAFF. The chain joins TRBV19 to TRBJ1-1, with D possibly matching TRBD1 (5 bases). CDR3 length: 14 residues. The V gene's germline CDR1 is LNHDA and CDR2 SQIVND (reference sequence). The germline V and J ends were trimmed by 3 bases and 0 bases, with 8 bases remaining between them.

V is TRBV28 and J is TRBJ2-7, with 8 positions matching TRBD2. The CDR3 has 19 residues. J gave up 2 bases and V 8 bases, and 23 bases lay outside the gene matches. Germline assignment: CDR1 MDHEN and CDR2 SYDVKM. The CDR3 region has the DNA TGTGCCAGCTCAACACCAACGAGCGGGAGTTTCGGACCCACCTACGAGCAGTACTTC. Its translation: CASSTPTSGSFGPTYEQYF.

V and J are TRBV11-3 and TRBJ2-2, with a tentative D call TRBD1 (5 bases). This CDR3 has 16 residues. The V end lost 3 bases, the J end lost 0 bases, and 11 bases lay between the germline ends. Germline CDR1 SGHNT, CDR2 YENEEA. This CDR3 reads CASSLSQDTNTGELFF. The CDR3 bases are TGTGCCAGCAGCTTGTCACAGGACACGAACACCGGGGAGCTGTTTTTT.

This rearrangement joins TRBV21-1 to TRBJ1-3; TRBD1, as called in the table, went unchecked against the DNA. TRBV21-1 is termed a pseudogene. There are 15 residues in the CDR3. CDR3 sequence (DNA): TGTGCCAGCAGGCCACAGGGAGTGGGTGGAAACACCATATATTTT. This gives the protein CASRPQGVGGNTIYF.

The V and J genes are TRBV27 and TRBJ2-7, with TRBD1 as a possible D gene (6 bases). The CDR3 consists of 15 residues. In germline, CDR1 is MNHEY, CDR2 SMNVEV (reference sequence). Trimming shortened V by 0 bases and J by 2 bases, and 11 bases separated the two germline ends. The CDR3 sequence: CASSLSTAGAYEQYF. In DNA, the CDR3 is TGTGCCAGCAGTTTATCCACGGCAGGGGCCTACGAGCAGTACTTC.

The chain recombines TRBV19 with TRBJ2-3; D not certain. Trimming removed 6 bases at V and 1 base at J, with 8 bases between. The CDR3 is 13 residues long. The germline V gene encodes CDR1 LNHDA and CDR2 SQIVND (reference sequence). The CDR3 nucleotides read TGTGCCAGTAGCTCGGGTGGCACAGATACGCAGTATTTT. Protein: CASSSGGTDTQYF.